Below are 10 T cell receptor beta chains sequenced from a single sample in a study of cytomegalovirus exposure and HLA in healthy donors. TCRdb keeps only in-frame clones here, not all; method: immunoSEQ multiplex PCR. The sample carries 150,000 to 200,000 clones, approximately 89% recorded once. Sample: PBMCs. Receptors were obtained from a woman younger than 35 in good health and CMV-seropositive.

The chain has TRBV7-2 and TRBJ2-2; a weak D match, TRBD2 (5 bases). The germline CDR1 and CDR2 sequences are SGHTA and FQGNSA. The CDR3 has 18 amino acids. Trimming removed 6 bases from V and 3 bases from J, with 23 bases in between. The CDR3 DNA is TGTGCCAGCAGGCCAAGGATCTTCGTGGACTTTGACACCGGGGAGCTGTTTTTT. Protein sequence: CASRPRIFVDFDTGELFF.

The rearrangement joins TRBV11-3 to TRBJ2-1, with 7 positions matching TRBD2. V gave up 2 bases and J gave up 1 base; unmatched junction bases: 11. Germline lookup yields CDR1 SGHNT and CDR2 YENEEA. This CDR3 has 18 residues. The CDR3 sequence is CASSLSPSSGASYNEQFF. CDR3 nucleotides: TGTGCCAGCAGCTTATCGCCATCCAGCGGGGCATCCTACAATGAGCAGTTCTTC.

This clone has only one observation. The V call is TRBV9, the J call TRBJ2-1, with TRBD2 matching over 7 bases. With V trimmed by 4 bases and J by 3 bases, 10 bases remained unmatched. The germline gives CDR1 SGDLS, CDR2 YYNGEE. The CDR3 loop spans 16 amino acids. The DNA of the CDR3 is TGTGCCAGCAGCCCTACCGGGGGGTCAGACTACAATGAGCAGTTCTTC. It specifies CASSPTGGSDYNEQFF.

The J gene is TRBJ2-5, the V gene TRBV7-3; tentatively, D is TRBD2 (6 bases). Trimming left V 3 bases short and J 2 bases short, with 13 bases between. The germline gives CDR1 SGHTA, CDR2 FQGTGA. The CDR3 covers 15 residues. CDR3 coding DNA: TGTGCCAGCAGCTTGGTGGGGGGTGGTCAAGAGACCCAGTACTTC. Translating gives CASSLVGGGQETQYF.

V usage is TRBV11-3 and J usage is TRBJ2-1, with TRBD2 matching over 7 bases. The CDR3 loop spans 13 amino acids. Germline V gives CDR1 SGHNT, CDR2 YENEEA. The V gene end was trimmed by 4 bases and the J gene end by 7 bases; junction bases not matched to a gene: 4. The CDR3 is CASSYGTTNEQFF. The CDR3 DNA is TGTGCCAGCAGCTACGGGACTACGAATGAGCAGTTCTTC.

CDR3 region: CASRPGRYSNQPQHF. In nucleotides, the CDR3 is TGTGCCAGCAGACCTGGTCGCTATAGCAATCAGCCCCAGCATTTT. This chain joins TRBV6-5 and TRBJ1-5; D not certain. CDR1 MNHEY and CDR2 SVGAGI come from the germline V gene. The CDR3 consists of 15 residues. V was clipped by 6 bases and J by 0 bases, with 12 bases between them.

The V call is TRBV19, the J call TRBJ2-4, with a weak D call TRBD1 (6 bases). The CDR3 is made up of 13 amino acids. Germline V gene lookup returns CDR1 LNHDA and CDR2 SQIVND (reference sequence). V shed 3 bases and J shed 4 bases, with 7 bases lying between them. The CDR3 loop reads CASSMTGKNIQYF. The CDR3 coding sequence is TGTGCCAGTAGTATGACAGGAAAAAACATTCAGTACTTC.

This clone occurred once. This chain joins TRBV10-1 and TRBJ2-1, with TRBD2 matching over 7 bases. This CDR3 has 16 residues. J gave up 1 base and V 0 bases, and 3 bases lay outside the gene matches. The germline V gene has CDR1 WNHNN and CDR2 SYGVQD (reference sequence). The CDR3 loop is CASSESKRGSYNEQFF. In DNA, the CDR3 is TGCGCCAGCAGTGAGTCGAAGCGGGGTTCCTACAATGAGCAGTTCTTC.

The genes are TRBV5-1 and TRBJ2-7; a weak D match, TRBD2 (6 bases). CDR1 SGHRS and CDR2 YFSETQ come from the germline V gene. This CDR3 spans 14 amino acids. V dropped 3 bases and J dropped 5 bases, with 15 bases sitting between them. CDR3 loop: CASSSPLRGNEQYF. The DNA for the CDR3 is TGCGCCAGCAGCTCCCCGTTGCGGGGCAACGAGCAGTACTTC. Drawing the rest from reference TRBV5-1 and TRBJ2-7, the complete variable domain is KAGVTQTPRYLIKTRGQQVTLSCSPISGHRSVSWYQQTPGQGLQFLFEYFSETQRNKGNFPGRFSGRQFSNSRSEMNVSTLELGDSALYLCASSSPLRGNEQYFGPGTRLTVT.

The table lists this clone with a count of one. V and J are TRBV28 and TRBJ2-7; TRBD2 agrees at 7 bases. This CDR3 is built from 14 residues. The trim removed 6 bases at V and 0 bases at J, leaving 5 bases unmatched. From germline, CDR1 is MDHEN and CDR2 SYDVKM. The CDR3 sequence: CASRQAGLSYEQYF. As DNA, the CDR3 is TGTGCCAGCAGGCAAGCGGGACTCTCCTACGAGCAGTACTTC. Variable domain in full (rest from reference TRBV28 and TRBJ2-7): DVKVTQSSRYLVKRTGEKVFLECVQDMDHENMFWYRQDPGLGLRLIYFSYDVKMKEKGDIPEGYSVSREKKERFSLILESASTNQTSMYLCASRQAGLSYEQYFGPGTRLTVT.